This T cell receptor beta chain is drawn from a study of blood T cell repertoires in COVID-19. About the research overall: Sample material is recorded as cDNA or gDNA derived from T cells, B-cell-depleted T cells, or PBMCs.

As handled by the study authors: Scientists estimated how many nucleated cells there were by amplifying reference gene primers. Some clones are missing from TCRdb's copy, which holds only in-frame ones; the method was immunoSEQ multiplex PCR. V, J and clone size derive from that table, while D and trimming were established from the DNA sequence. In the table there are about 190,000 clones, about 88% of which are singletons. The CDR3 contains 13 residues. V trimming: 9 bases; J trimming: 9 bases; junction bases outside the gene matches: 11. Germline lookup yields CDR1 SNHLY and CDR2 FYNNEI. Which cohort a participant joined came from the clinical history participants gave.

This TCR came from a woman aged 30 to 39 who had recovered from COVID-19. Source material: PBMCs or T cells enriched from blood (not recorded which). The V call is TRBV2, the J call TRBJ2-1, with 7 nucleotides matching TRBD1. CDR3 DNA sequence: TGTGCCAGTAAAACAGGGGCCGGGGTTGAGCAGTTCTTC. The encoded protein is CASKTGAGVEQFF. The full variable domain, rest sourced from reference TRBV2 and TRBJ2-1, is EPEVTQTPSHQVTQMGQEVILRCVPISNHLYFYWYRQILGQKVEFLVSFYNNEISEKSEIFDDQFSVERPDGSNFTLKIRSTKLEDSAMYFCASKTGAGVEQFFGPGTRLTVL.